Below are 11 T cell receptor beta chains sequenced from a single sample in a study of patients and donors after allogeneic stem cell transplantation (dated by TCRdb to 2019 to 2021). To prepare the library, RT-PCR was applied. The listed sequencing device is NextSeq 550. TCRdb itself trimmed the public reads at Q25 with fastp, ran MiXCR and retained productive beta chains. Rows are combined by CDR3 protein, so each entry shows the most common genes and DNA. In this sample the table shows about 88,000 distinct CDR3 sequences, about 44% of which occur a single time. 60% to 75% of the sample lies in the top ten. Material: blood, either unsorted or a sorted T cell fraction (not recorded which). These receptors were obtained from a human donor who was either an allogeneic HSCT recipient or a stem cell or donor lymphocyte infusion donor (not recorded which). It is not recorded whose cells these are; they may come from a transplant donor.

The chain has TRBV29-1 and TRBJ1-2; weak D call: TRBD1 (5 bases). Germline loops: CDR1 SQVTM, CDR2 ANQGSEA. The V end was cut by 6 bases, the J end by 2 bases, with 13 bases between. The CDR3 extends over 13 amino acids. This CDR3 is CSVMGRTNYGYTF. CDR3 sequence (DNA): TGCAGCGTGATGGGACGGACGAACTATGGCTACACCTTC. Full variable domain (outside the CDR3, taken from reference TRBV29-1 and TRBJ1-2): SAVISQKPSRDICQRGTSLTIQCQVDSQVTMMFWYRQQPGQSLTLIATANQGSEATYESGFVIDKFPISRPNLTFSTLTVSNMSPEDSSIYLCSVMGRTNYGYTFGSGTRLTVV.

The J gene is TRBJ2-1, the V gene TRBV27; 9 bases are shared with TRBD2. The length of the CDR3 is 18 residues. CDR1 is MNHEY and CDR2 is SMNVEV in the germline V gene (reference sequence). With V trimmed by 5 bases and J by 3 bases, 14 bases remained unmatched. CDR3 nucleotide sequence: TGTGCCAGCAGTCCCCCTCGGGGATGGCGGGAGGGCTACAATGAGCAGTTCTTC. Translated: CASSPPRGWREGYNEQFF.

This clonotype was found a few times. The J gene is TRBJ1-5, the V gene TRBV12-3 or TRBV12-4; D uncertain. The germline V and J ends were trimmed by 3 bases and 7 bases, with 7 bases remaining between them. The CDR3 is 12 residues long. CDR3 nucleotides: TGTGCCAGCAGTTTTTTCTTGCAGCCCCAGCATTTT. Translated: CASSFFLQPQHF.

V gene TRBV7-2 combines with J gene TRBJ1-1; a weak D match, TRBD1 (6 bases). Deletions cut 6 bases from V and 3 bases from J, with 14 bases between. CDR1 is SGHTA, CDR2 FQGNSA, per germline. The CDR3 totals 14 residues. The CDR3 DNA is TGTGCCAGCAGTCCCTCAGGGGAAGACACTGAAGCTTTCTTT. Its protein product is CASSPSGEDTEAFF.

The gene calls are TRBV27 and TRBJ1-1; D is unresolved. Germline values: CDR1 MNHEY, CDR2 SMNVEV (reference sequence). This CDR3 region has 12 residues. Deletions cut 8 bases from V and 3 bases from J, with 10 bases between. The CDR3 region is CASWSGYTEAFF. The CDR3 DNA reads TGTGCCAGCTGGAGCGGGTACACTGAAGCTTTCTTT.

The chain links TRBV20-1 to TRBJ1-2, with a weak D call TRBD1 (5 bases). The V gene lost 6 bases and the J gene lost 8 bases, with 13 bases spanning the gap. The CDR3 has 11 amino acids. Germline values: CDR1 DFQATT, CDR2 SNEGSKA (reference sequence). CDR3 nucleotide sequence: TGCAGTGCATACACAGGATCCGGCTACACCTTC. The encoded protein is CSAYTGSGYTF.

The genes are TRBV19 and TRBJ1-1; a weak D match, TRBD1 (6 bases). CDR3 length equals 12 residues. Germline assignment: CDR1 LNHDA and CDR2 SQIVND (reference sequence). V shed 9 bases and J shed 4 bases, with 12 bases lying between them. In DNA form, the CDR3 reads TGTGCCAGCAAAAAACAGGGCACTGAAGCTTTCTTT. It specifies CASKKQGTEAFF.

The rearrangement uses TRBV19 and TRBJ2-7; 16 nucleotides line up with TRBD2. The length of the CDR3 is 19 residues. Looked up from germline, CDR1 is LNHDA and CDR2 is SQIVND (reference sequence). V lost 5 bases and J lost 0; bases outside the gene matches: 10. The DNA for the CDR3 is TGTGCCAGTAGTCCGGCCGGGGGACTAGCGGGAGGGCCCTCCTACGAGCAGTACTTC. Residues: CASSPAGGLAGGPSYEQYF.

This chain joins TRBV14 and TRBJ1-1; TRBD1 is a possible D gene (5 bases). The CDR3 totals 15 residues. Germline assignment: CDR1 SGHDN and CDR2 FVKESK. Trimming pared 3 bases from V and 2 bases from J, leaving 13 bases between. CDR3 nucleotides: TGTGCCAGCAGCCAGAGGGGACGGGCAAACACTGAAGCTTTCTTT. Encoded protein: CASSQRGRANTEAFF.

CDR3: CASSLGQGGNEQYF. CDR3 sequence (DNA): TGTGCCAGCAGCCTCGGACAGGGTGGAAACGAGCAGTACTTC. This chain connects TRBV28 to TRBJ2-7; TRBD1 agrees at 8 bases. Germline trimming cut 6 bases from V and 5 bases from J; bases unmatched to any gene: 9. Germline CDR1 and CDR2: MDHEN and SYDVKM. The CDR3 is 14 residues long.

The chain carries TRBV4-1 and TRBJ1-6; no firm D call. From germline, CDR1 is MGHRA and CDR2 YSYEKL. This CDR3 has 16 residues. V shed 1 base and J shed 8 bases, with 15 bases lying between them. CDR3 in amino acids: CASSQVITGQDSPLHF. The CDR3 DNA follows: TGCGCCAGCAGCCAAGTCATCACGGGTCAGGATTCACCCCTCCACTTT.